These 18 T cell receptor beta chains were sequenced from one sample in a study of blood T cell repertoires in COVID-19. Measured with immunoSEQ multiplex PCR; TCRdb has only the in-frame clones, and not every one. The sample includes some 270,000 clones, 70% to 90% seen only once; the top ten take 9.5% to 11%. The material sequenced was peripheral blood. All receptors come from a woman between 70 and 85 years old with acute or convalescent COVID-19.

The V call is TRBV7-3, the J call TRBJ2-3; D gene ambiguous. From germline, CDR1 is SGHTA and CDR2 FQGTGA. This CDR3 spans 13 amino acids. Trimming took 5 bases from V and 0 from J, leaving 6 bases between them. This CDR3 reads CASSSSSTDTQYF. The CDR3, as DNA: TGTGCCAGCAGCAGCTCTAGCACAGATACGCAGTATTTT. Full variable domain (rest looked up from reference TRBV7-3 and TRBJ2-3): GAGVSQTPSNKVTEKGKYVELRCDPISGHTALYWYRQSLGQGPEFLIYFQGTGAADDSGLPNDRFFAVRPEGSVSTLKIQRTERGDSAVYLCASSSSSTDTQYFGPGTRLTVL.

This clone has only a few counts. This rearrangement joins TRBV19 to TRBJ2-7, with a tentative D call TRBD1 (5 bases). V lost 7 bases and J lost 2, with 9 bases in between. The CDR3 has 12 residues. Germline CDR1 is LNHDA and CDR2 is SQIVND (reference sequence). CDR3 nucleotides: TGTGCCAGTAAAGGACAAGCCTACGAGCAGTACTTC. Residues: CASKGQAYEQYF.

V gene TRBV18 combines with J gene TRBJ1-4, with D perhaps TRBD1 (5 bases). The V and J ends lost 6 bases and 4 bases respectively, with 15 bases between them. The germline V gene encodes CDR1 KGHSH and CDR2 LQKENI. The CDR3 covers 15 residues. The CDR3 region has the DNA TGTGCCAGCTCGCCCCCCAGGGACTATAATGAAAAACTGTTTTTT. It specifies CASSPPRDYNEKLFF.

The CDR3 is CATSRDGARSYGYTF. The CDR3, as DNA: TGTGCCACCAGCAGAGATGGGGCGAGGAGCTATGGCTACACCTTC. The chain has TRBV15 and TRBJ1-2; perhaps TRBD1 as D (5 bases). The germline gives CDR1 LNHNV, CDR2 YYDKDF (reference sequence). Trimming shortened V by 0 bases and J by 4 bases, and 12 bases separated the two germline ends. This CDR3 is built from 15 residues.

The V gene is TRBV6-5, the J gene TRBJ1-1; perhaps TRBD1 as D (6 bases). Germline V lookup: CDR1 MNHEY, CDR2 SVGAGI. V was clipped by 7 bases and J by 1 base, with 13 bases between them. CDR3 length equals 14 residues. The DNA for the CDR3 is TGTGCCAGCAAGGCCGGACAGACGAACACTGAAGCTTTCTTT. Translated: CASKAGQTNTEAFF.

J is TRBJ1-2 and V is TRBV25-1; 7 nucleotides line up with TRBD1. V dropped 7 bases and J dropped 8; count of bases not matched to a gene: 7. CDR1 is MGHDK, CDR2 SYGVNS, per germline. The CDR3 has 12 amino acids. This CDR3 is CASTRDSIGYTF. CDR3 DNA sequence: TGTGCCAGCACCCGGGACAGCATAGGCTACACCTTC.

This sequence joins TRBV27 and TRBJ1-1, with D tentatively TRBD1 (6 bases). The germline CDR1 and CDR2 sequences are MNHEY and SMNVEV (reference sequence). Trimming pared 2 bases from V and 1 base from J, leaving 8 bases between. CDR3 length equals 14 residues. For the CDR3, the DNA is TGTGCCAGCAGTTTAGTGGGGGCGAACACTGAAGCTTTCTTT. Its protein is CASSLVGANTEAFF.

This chain connects TRBV24-1 to TRBJ2-5; D is perhaps TRBD2 (6 bases). Trimming took 3 bases from V and 1 from J, leaving 20 bases between them. CDR3 length: 18 amino acids. Germline CDR1 and CDR2: KGHDR and SFDVKD. DNA for the CDR3: TGTGCCACCAGTGATCTCGGACTACCCGTCGGATCCCAAGAGACCCAGTACTTC. Translated, it gives CATSDLGLPVGSQETQYF.

The chain employs TRBV6-5 and TRBJ2-1; tentative D call: TRBD1 (5 bases). The CDR3 contains 15 residues. Trimming removed 7 bases at V and 5 bases at J, with 18 bases between. Germline V gene data show CDR1 as MNHEY and CDR2 as SVGAGI. CDR3 DNA: TGTGCCAGCAAAGCTCAGGGTACAATCCACAATGAGCAGTTCTTC. Its protein is CASKAQGTIHNEQFF.

The chain employs TRBV5-5 and TRBJ2-7; D is possibly TRBD2 (5 bases). V was shortened by 6 bases and J by 0 bases, with 16 bases between the two germline ends. The CDR3 extends over 15 amino acids. CDR1 SGHKS and CDR2 YYEKEE come from the germline V gene (reference sequence). The CDR3 DNA sequence: TGTGCCAGCACCCCCTGGGAGATAAGCTCCTACGAGCAGTACTTC. Its translation: CASTPWEISSYEQYF.

The gene calls are TRBV5-6 and TRBJ1-4; D not certain. V was clipped by 0 bases and J by 1 base, with 7 bases between them. The CDR3 is 15 residues long. Looked up from germline, CDR1 is SGHDT and CDR2 is YYEEEE. CDR3 region: CASSLVGETNEKLFF. The DNA of the CDR3 is TGTGCCAGCAGCTTGGTCGGGGAAACTAATGAAAAACTGTTTTTT.

This rearrangement joins TRBV6-5 to TRBJ1-2; tentatively, D is TRBD1 (5 bases). The CDR3 has 13 amino acids. Germline CDR1 reads MNHEY; CDR2 reads SVGAGI. With 4 bases removed from V and 4 bases from J, the gap between germline ends came to 10 bases. The CDR3 DNA reads as TGTGCCAGCAGTTCGGGACTTTCCTATGGCTACACCTTC. Amino acids: CASSSGLSYGYTF.

The table lists this clone with a count of one. The chain employs TRBV2 and TRBJ1-5; D is ambiguous. There are 15 residues in the CDR3. Trimming stripped 2 bases from V and 9 bases from J, with 17 bases between. CDR1 SNHLY and CDR2 FYNNEI come from the germline V gene. CDR3 nucleotide sequence: TGTGCCAGCAGTGAAAGTGAGAAGCCCCGAGGGCCCCAGCATTTT. It yields the protein CASSESEKPRGPQHF.

The V and J genes are TRBV25-1 and TRBJ2-7; 7 bases are shared with TRBD1. With 5 bases clipped from V and 6 bases from J, the junction kept 7 bases outside the gene matches. This CDR3 contains 13 residues. Germline loops: CDR1 MGHDK, CDR2 SYGVNS. CDR3: CASSRQGAREQYF. CDR3 nucleotide sequence: TGTGCCAGCAGTCGACAGGGTGCCCGCGAGCAGTACTTC.

The chain uses TRBV11-2 and TRBJ1-6; the D gene is possibly TRBD1 (5 bases). The CDR3 length is 15 residues. CDR1 is SGHAT and CDR2 is FQNNGV in the germline V gene. Deletions cut 4 bases from V and 3 bases from J, with 10 bases between. This chain's CDR3 is CASSSGLSYNSPLHF. The CDR3 DNA is TGTGCCAGCAGCTCGGGACTGAGCTATAATTCACCCCTCCACTTT.

This chain joins TRBV7-9 and TRBJ1-5; perhaps TRBD1 as D (6 bases). The CDR3 length is 15 residues. Per germline, CDR1 SEHNR and CDR2 FQNEAQ (reference sequence). V lost 0 bases and J lost 4, with 10 bases in between. In DNA form, the CDR3 reads TGTGCCAGCAGCTTAGCGGCCACAGGGAATCAGCCCCAGCATTTT. Amino acid sequence: CASSLAATGNQPQHF.

CDR3 bases: TGCGCCAGCAGTGACAGGGGGCGCCCCGGGGAGACCCAGTACTTC. Translating it yields CASSDRGRPGETQYF. This rearrangement joins TRBV10-2 to TRBJ2-5; TRBD1 agrees at 8 bases. This CDR3 contains 15 residues. Germline CDR1 is WSHSY and CDR2 is SAAADI. Trimming removed 3 bases from V and 5 bases from J; junction bases left unmatched: 8.

The chain links TRBV19 to TRBJ1-1; possibly TRBD1 for D (6 bases). Germline lookup yields CDR1 LNHDA and CDR2 SQIVND (reference sequence). Trimming took off 5 bases at V and 3 bases at J, with 13 bases between the two ends. The CDR3 consists of 14 residues. CDR3 coding DNA: TGTGCCAGTAGTGGGGGCAGGGCACACACTGAAGCTTTCTTT. This sequence encodes CASSGGRAHTEAFF.